A single sample gave rise to the 6 T cell receptor beta chains below, sequenced in a study of blood T cell repertoires in COVID-19. The data were produced by immunoSEQ multiplex PCR, yet TCRdb's version contains in-frame clones alone and is incomplete. This sample has approximately 150,000 clones, with roughly nine tenths found just once. Sequencing was done on a sample of peripheral blood. The receptors here all came from a woman aged 55 to 70 with active COVID-19.

The rearrangement uses TRBV5-5 and TRBJ1-5, with a weak D call TRBD1 (6 bases). Trimming left V 1 base short and J 9 bases short, with 14 bases between. This CDR3 has 14 residues. In germline, CDR1 is SGHKS, CDR2 YYEKEE (reference sequence). The CDR3 sequence is CASSLHDQGMPQHF. The CDR3 DNA follows: TGTGCCAGCAGCTTGCACGACCAGGGGATGCCCCAGCATTTT.

The chain combines TRBV11-2 with TRBJ2-3, with a weak D call TRBD2 (6 bases). V was clipped by 11 bases and J by 2 bases, with 23 bases between them. Germline V gene lookup returns CDR1 SGHAT and CDR2 FQNNGV. There are 16 residues in the CDR3. This CDR3 reads CASTRGNKGYTDTQYF. The CDR3 DNA follows: TGTGCCTCAACGCGGGGAAATAAGGGGTACACAGATACGCAGTATTTT. Variable domain in full (rest from reference TRBV11-2 and TRBJ2-3): EAGVAQSPRYKIIEKRQSVAFWCNPISGHATLYWYQQILGQGPKLLIQFQNNGVVDDSQLPKDRFSAERLKGVDSTLKIQPAKLEDSAVYLCASTRGNKGYTDTQYFGPGTRLTVL.

The V gene is TRBV11-2, the J gene TRBJ2-7, with 12 bases that match TRBD2. CDR3 size: 14 residues. Germline values: CDR1 SGHAT, CDR2 FQNNGV. V shed 5 bases and J 6 bases; nucleotides not matched to a gene: 5. CDR3: CASSPLAGGSEQYF. CDR3 nucleotide sequence: TGTGCCAGCAGCCCACTAGCGGGAGGATCCGAGCAGTACTTC.

This clone was observed once. The V gene is TRBV6-2 or TRBV6-3, the J gene TRBJ2-1; 7 positions match TRBD1. This CDR3 contains 17 residues. With 5 bases clipped from V and 2 bases from J, the junction kept 12 bases outside the gene matches. Germline V gene sequence: CDR1 MNHEY, CDR2 SVGEGT. For the CDR3, the DNA is TGTGCCAGCAGTACCCCCTTCGGACAGGAAACCTACAATGAGCAGTTCTTC. As protein: CASSTPFGQETYNEQFF.

This sequence joins TRBV13 and TRBJ2-1; 7 nucleotides align to TRBD2. With V trimmed by 1 base and J by 4 bases, 7 bases remained unmatched. CDR3 length: 16 amino acids. Germline V lookup: CDR1 PRHDT, CDR2 FYEKMQ (reference sequence). The CDR3 DNA is TGTGCCAGCAGCTTAGCCCCACTAGCGACGTACAATGAGCAGTTCTTC. This codes for CASSLAPLATYNEQFF. Using reference TRBV13 and TRBJ2-1 for the parts outside the CDR3, the full variable domain is AAGVIQSPRHLIKEKRETATLKCYPIPRHDTVYWYQQGPGQDPQFLISFYEKMQSDKGSIPDRFSAQQFSDYHSELNMSSLELGDSALYFCASSLAPLATYNEQFFGPGTRLTVL.

This chain joins TRBV4-3 and TRBJ2-7; 8 bases are shared with TRBD1. The germline V gene encodes CDR1 LGHNA and CDR2 YSLEER. There are 14 residues in the CDR3. The ends lost 4 bases at V and 2 bases at J; junction bases unmatched: 4. The CDR3 DNA is TGCGCCAGCAGCCCGGACAGGGACCCCTACGAGCAGTACTTC. Translating it yields CASSPDRDPYEQYF.